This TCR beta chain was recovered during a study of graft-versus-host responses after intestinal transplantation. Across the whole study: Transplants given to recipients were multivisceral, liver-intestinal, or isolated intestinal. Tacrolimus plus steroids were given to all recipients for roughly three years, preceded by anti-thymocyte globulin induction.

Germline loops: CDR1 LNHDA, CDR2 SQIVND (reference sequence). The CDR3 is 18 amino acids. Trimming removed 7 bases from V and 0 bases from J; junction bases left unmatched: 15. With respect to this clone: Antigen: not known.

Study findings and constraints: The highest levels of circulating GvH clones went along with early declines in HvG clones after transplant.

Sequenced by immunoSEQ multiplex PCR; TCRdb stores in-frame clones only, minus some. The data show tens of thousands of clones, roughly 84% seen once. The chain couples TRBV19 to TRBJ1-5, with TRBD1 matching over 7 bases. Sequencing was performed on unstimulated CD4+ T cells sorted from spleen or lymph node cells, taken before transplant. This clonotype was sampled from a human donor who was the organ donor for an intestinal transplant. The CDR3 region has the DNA TGTGCCAGTATCCCAAATTGGCGGGACAGTAATAGCAATCAGCCCCAGCATTTT. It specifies CASIPNWRDSNSNQPQHF.